Presented here are 21 T cell receptor beta chains from one specimen sequenced in a study of cytomegalovirus exposure and HLA in healthy donors. The PCR used 60 Vbeta and 13 Jbeta primers. The method was immunoSEQ multiplex PCR; TCRdb's version includes in-frame clones alone and lacks a portion of them. The data contain about 180,000 clones, over 60% of them seen just once; the ten biggest clones take up 5% to 7%. Sequencing was done on a sample of PBMCs. These receptors were taken from a man aged 40-50 years in good health and CMV-seronegative.

The chain combines TRBV5-1 with TRBJ2-2; TRBD1 agrees at 10 bases. The CDR3 runs to 17 residues. The V gene's germline CDR1 is SGHRS and CDR2 YFSETQ. V lost 4 bases, J lost 2 bases, and 8 bases stayed unmatched. The CDR3 coding sequence is TGCGCCAGCAGCGGACGGGGACAGGGGACCAACACCGGGGAGCTGTTTTTT. It encodes CASSGRGQGTNTGELFF. The variable domain in full, completed from reference TRBV5-1 and TRBJ2-2, reads KAGVTQTPRYLIKTRGQQVTLSCSPISGHRSVSWYQQTPGQGLQFLFEYFSETQRNKGNFPGRFSGRQFSNSRSEMNVSTLELGDSALYLCASSGRGQGTNTGELFFGEGSRLTVL.

This chain uses TRBV9 with TRBJ2-1, with 14 bases lining up with TRBD2. CDR1 and CDR2 from the germline V gene are SGDLS and YYNGEE. CDR3 size: 14 residues. The trim removed 7 bases at V and 5 bases at J, leaving 2 bases unmatched. CDR3 loop: CASGLAGGHNEQFF. CDR3 nucleotides: TGTGCCAGCGGACTAGCGGGAGGACACAATGAGCAGTTCTTC.

This chain links TRBV5-1 with TRBJ1-6, with 7 nucleotides matching TRBD1. Germline lookup yields CDR1 SGHRS and CDR2 YFSETQ. The junction had 3 bases not matched to a gene; V was cut back by 2 bases and J by 7 bases. CDR3 length equals 14 residues. Here the CDR3 DNA reads TGCGCCAGCAGCTTCGGGACAGAGAATTCACCCCTCCACTTT. It encodes CASSFGTENSPLHF.

This clone has a single count. CDR3 DNA sequence: TGTGCCTGGAGTGTCACAGGGGACTATGGCTACACCTTC. The encoded protein is CAWSVTGDYGYTF. The V gene is TRBV30, the J gene TRBJ1-2; TRBD1 aligns across 7 bases. The CDR3 totals 13 residues. J lost 3 bases, V lost 0 bases, and 1 base had no gene match. Per the germline V gene, CDR1 is GTSNPN and CDR2 is SVGIG (reference sequence).

The CDR3: CASRLADNEQFF. The CDR3 DNA reads as TGTGCCAGCAGGCTAGCGGACAATGAGCAGTTCTTC. The chain couples TRBV6-1 to TRBJ2-1; the match to TRBD2 covers 7 bases. The V and J ends lost 6 bases and 5 bases, in that order; junction bases with no gene match: 1. Germline V gene data show CDR1 as MNHNS and CDR2 as SASEGT. This CDR3 has 12 residues.

The chain carries TRBV6-1 and TRBJ1-1, with D possibly being TRBD1 (6 bases). V lost 4 bases and J lost 4, with 13 bases in between. This CDR3 spans 14 amino acids. Germline V gives CDR1 MNHNS, CDR2 SASEGT. Here the CDR3 reads CASSVAGAPTEAFF. The CDR3 nucleotides read TGTGCCAGCAGTGTCGCGGGGGCGCCCACTGAAGCTTTCTTT.

The chain employs TRBV5-6 and TRBJ1-1; 7 positions match TRBD1. CDR3 length equals 16 residues. Losses at the gene ends were 2 bases for V and 0 bases for J; bases not matched to a gene: 7. Germline V gives CDR1 SGHDT, CDR2 YYEEEE. The CDR3, as DNA: TGTGCCAGCAGCTTACCGGGGACAGCTATGAACACTGAAGCTTTCTTT. Its translation is CASSLPGTAMNTEAFF.

The chain is built from TRBV30 and TRBJ2-5, with D unresolved. Trimming took off 0 bases at V and 2 bases at J, with 13 bases between the two ends. The CDR3 length is 15 residues. The germline CDR1 and CDR2 sequences are GTSNPN and SVGIG (reference sequence). The CDR3 is CAWSVRLEFQETQYF. CDR3 bases: TGTGCCTGGAGTGTACGTTTGGAGTTTCAAGAGACCCAGTACTTC.

CDR3 sequence: CASRLPSSHLQYF. DNA of the CDR3: TGTGCCAGCAGACTACCTAGCTCGCATCTTCAGTACTTC. V gene TRBV7-2 combines with J gene TRBJ2-4, with a tentative D call TRBD2 (5 bases). The germline V gene encodes CDR1 SGHTA and CDR2 FQGNSA. The CDR3 sequence is 13 residues long. The V end was cut by 6 bases, the J end by 11 bases, with 17 bases between.

For the CDR3, the DNA is TGTGCTAGTGGTTCAGATCTCAGGGCCGGGGAGCTGTTTTTT. Translated, it gives CASGSDLRAGELFF. This chain connects TRBV12-5 to TRBJ2-2; perhaps TRBD1 as D (5 bases). Trimming took 4 bases from V and 6 from J, leaving 12 bases between them. The CDR3 contains 14 residues. CDR1 is LGHNT, CDR2 FRNRAP, per germline.

The rearrangement uses TRBV12-5 and TRBJ2-5; 10 bases map to TRBD1. The germline gives CDR1 LGHNT, CDR2 FRNRAP. The CDR3 loop spans 15 amino acids. V was clipped by 4 bases and J by 2 bases; unmatched bases: 4. CDR3 DNA: TGTGCTAGTGGTTCACCGGACAGGGGGCAAGAGACCCAGTACTTC. Protein: CASGSPDRGQETQYF.

V and J are TRBV23-1 and TRBJ2-7, with D perhaps TRBD2 (6 bases). TRBV23-1 is marked as an open reading frame, function uncertain. V was trimmed by 4 bases and J by 3 bases, leaving 25 bases between them. The length of the CDR3 is 18 residues. CDR3 in DNA: TGCGCCAGCAGTCTGGCCCCTACATGGGAGGTCGCTCACTACGAGCAGTACTTC. Protein: CASSLAPTWEVAHYEQYF.

This rearrangement joins TRBV6-1 to TRBJ2-5; 11 nucleotides line up with TRBD2. The tail of the sequence fits TRBJ2-7 better, so the J call may be wrong. CDR1 is MNHNS and CDR2 is SASEGT in the germline V gene. The CDR3 runs to 15 residues. CDR3: CASSGRLAGLNEQYF. The CDR3 DNA reads as TGTGCCAGCAGTGGAAGACTAGCGGGGCTCAACGAGCAGTACTTC.

This clone has just one count. The gene calls are TRBV27 and TRBJ2-1; no reliable D call. V lost 2 bases and J lost 7, with 12 bases in between. The germline V gene has CDR1 MNHEY and CDR2 SMNVEV (reference sequence). The CDR3 is 14 amino acids. The DNA for the CDR3 is TGTGCCAGCAGTTTAAACCCTAATTGGAATGAGCAGTTCTTC. It yields the protein CASSLNPNWNEQFF.

The CDR3 DNA reads TGTGCCAGCAGCCAAGTAATCGGTAATGAGCAGTTCTTC. It translates to CASSQVIGNEQFF. The V and J genes are TRBV14 and TRBJ2-1; D call uncertain. Deletions cut 1 base from V and 7 bases from J, with 8 bases between. The CDR3 totals 13 residues. In germline, CDR1 is SGHDN, CDR2 FVKESK.

This chain links TRBV12-5 with TRBJ1-6; TRBD1 matches at 7 bases. Germline V lookup: CDR1 LGHNT, CDR2 FRNRAP. The V gene end was trimmed by 1 base and the J gene end by 8 bases; junction bases not matched to a gene: 26. The CDR3 totals 22 residues. The DNA of the CDR3 is TGTGCTAGTGGTTTGGAGGGGGCGATCTACCTCCCCCGTTGGGTTTATCATTCACCCCTCCACTTT. Protein product: CASGLEGAIYLPRWVYHSPLHF.

This chain uses TRBV6-5 with TRBJ2-6, with a weak D call TRBD1 (6 bases). Germline V gene data show CDR1 as MNHEY and CDR2 as SVGAGI. V lost 0 bases and J lost 2, with 8 bases in between. The CDR3 totals 16 residues. The CDR3 bases are TGTGCCAGCAGTTACTCTGCAGGGGCTGGGGCCAACGTCCTGACTTTC. It translates to CASSYSAGAGANVLTF.

This chain uses TRBV19 with TRBJ2-1; the D gene is possibly TRBD2 (5 bases). This CDR3 is 14 amino acids long. Trimming shortened V by 5 bases and J by 5 bases, and 13 bases separated the two germline ends. The germline CDR1 and CDR2 sequences are LNHDA and SQIVND (reference sequence). As DNA, the CDR3 is TGTGCCAGTAGTTTCCCAGCGGAAAACAATGAGCAGTTCTTC. Amino acid sequence: CASSFPAENNEQFF. Variable domain in full (rest from reference TRBV19 and TRBJ2-1): DGGITQSPKYLFRKEGQNVTLSCEQNLNHDAMYWYRQDPGQGLRLIYYSQIVNDFQKGDIAEGYSVSREKKESFPLTVTSAQKNPTAFYLCASSFPAENNEQFFGPGTRLTVL.

V is TRBV7-2 and J is TRBJ2-1, with D perhaps TRBD2 (6 bases). Trimming took off 4 bases at V and 4 bases at J, with 11 bases between the two ends. The germline gives CDR1 SGHTA, CDR2 FQGNSA. CDR3 length equals 14 residues. This CDR3 is CASSSGTEYNEQFF. The CDR3 bases are TGTGCCAGCAGCTCCGGGACTGAATACAATGAGCAGTTCTTC.

The chain recombines TRBV4-1 with TRBJ2-7; no firm D call. In germline, CDR1 is MGHRA, CDR2 YSYEKL. The CDR3 covers 13 residues. Trimming shortened V by 0 bases and J by 3 bases, and 6 bases separated the two germline ends. The CDR3 spells CASSQDVYYEQYF. The CDR3 DNA follows: TGCGCCAGCAGCCAAGACGTATACTACGAGCAGTACTTC.

This clone was seen a single time. This chain connects TRBV2 to TRBJ2-7; 11 positions match TRBD2. Losses at the gene ends were 11 bases for V and 1 base for J; bases not matched to a gene: 4. The length of the CDR3 is 13 residues. CDR1 and CDR2 from the germline V gene are SNHLY and FYNNEI. CDR3 sequence reads: CAGGLAASYEQYF. The CDR3 DNA sequence: TGTGCCGGGGGACTAGCGGCTTCCTACGAGCAGTACTTC.